The 7 T cell receptor beta chains given below trace back to one sample, sequenced in a study of human T cells and chemical hapten exposure. MiXCR, run by TCRdb on the RACE reads, gives a single entry per CDR3 protein. The sample carries some 200,000 distinct CDR3 sequences, about 22% recorded once. Described time point: patch test 1, 2 weeks after DPC sensitization. Described treatment: therapeutic diphenylcyclopropenone sensitization with weekly scalp DPC. The sequenced sample was whole blood, obtained in connection with sensitization to the hapten diphenylcyclopropenone (DPC). The receptors here all came from a woman between 45 and 65 years old with alopecia areata. Some clones in this sample may be carry-over from other donors' samples.

The rearrangement uses TRBV29-1 and TRBJ1-2; 9 nucleotides align to TRBD1. V shed 0 bases and J 8 bases; nucleotides not matched to a gene: 7. This CDR3 has 14 amino acids. The germline gives CDR1 SQVTM, CDR2 ANQGSEA. For the CDR3, the DNA is TGCAGCGTTGAAGACTCCGACAGGGGGTCCGGCTACACCTTC. This encodes CSVEDSDRGSGYTF.

V and J are TRBV15 and TRBJ1-6; possibly TRBD1 for D (6 bases). The CDR3 is 14 residues long. Trimming left V 1 base short and J 9 bases short, with 10 bases between. Germline V gives CDR1 LNHNV, CDR2 YYDKDF (reference sequence). This chain's CDR3 is CATSRAGVASPLHF. CDR3 DNA sequence: TGTGCCACCAGCAGAGCAGGGGTGGCTTCACCCCTCCACTTT.

V is TRBV7-2 and J is TRBJ2-3, with D perhaps TRBD2 (6 bases). Germline V gene lookup returns CDR1 SGHTA and CDR2 FQGNSA. Trimming pared 6 bases from V and 0 bases from J, leaving 19 bases between. This CDR3 has 17 residues. The CDR3 region is CASSRLVGWPSTDTQYF. CDR3 DNA sequence: TGTGCCAGCAGTCGACTAGTGGGCTGGCCCAGCACAGATACGCAGTATTTT. The full variable domain, with the rest looked up from reference TRBV7-2 and TRBJ2-3, is GAGVSQSPSNKVTEKGKDVELRCDPISGHTALYWYRQSLGQGLEFLIYFQGNSAPDKSGLPSDRFSAERTGGSVSTLTIQRTQQEDSAVYLCASSRLVGWPSTDTQYFGPGTRLTVL.

This clonotype was found a few times. The chain employs TRBV15 and TRBJ1-6; no definite D call. V was trimmed by 2 bases and J by 8 bases, leaving 13 bases between them. CDR3 length: 15 amino acids. The germline V gene encodes CDR1 LNHNV and CDR2 YYDKDF (reference sequence). The CDR3 DNA follows: TGTGCCACCAGCAGATTGACATGGACCGATTCACCCCTCCACTTT. Its translation is CATSRLTWTDSPLHF.

This clonotype was found a few times. The chain links TRBV7-9 to TRBJ2-1; 9 bases map to TRBD2. Germline values: CDR1 SEHNR, CDR2 FQNEAQ (reference sequence). The CDR3 consists of 18 residues. Germline trimming cut 5 bases from V and 5 bases from J; bases unmatched to any gene: 16. CDR3 in amino acids: CASSPTPGSSGTDNEQFF. CDR3 nucleotides: TGTGCCAGCAGCCCCACGCCGGGGTCTAGCGGGACTGACAATGAGCAGTTCTTC.

The rearrangement links TRBV7-9 to TRBJ2-5; 11 bases are a match to TRBD2. From germline, CDR1 is SEHNR and CDR2 FQNEAQ (reference sequence). V lost 5 bases, J lost 5 bases, and 7 bases stayed unmatched. The CDR3 sequence is 15 residues long. The CDR3 reads CASSQLGLAGETQYF. Here the CDR3 DNA reads TGTGCCAGCAGCCAACTAGGACTAGCGGGTGAGACCCAGTACTTC.

There are many counts of this clonotype. The chain recombines TRBV4-2 with TRBJ2-7; no reliable D call. The length of the CDR3 is 13 residues. Looked up from germline, CDR1 is LGHNA and CDR2 is YNFKEQ. Deletions cut 0 bases from V and 3 bases from J, with 6 bases between. CDR3 in DNA: TGTGCCAGCAGCCAAGATCCGAACTACGAGCAGTACTTC. As protein: CASSQDPNYEQYF.